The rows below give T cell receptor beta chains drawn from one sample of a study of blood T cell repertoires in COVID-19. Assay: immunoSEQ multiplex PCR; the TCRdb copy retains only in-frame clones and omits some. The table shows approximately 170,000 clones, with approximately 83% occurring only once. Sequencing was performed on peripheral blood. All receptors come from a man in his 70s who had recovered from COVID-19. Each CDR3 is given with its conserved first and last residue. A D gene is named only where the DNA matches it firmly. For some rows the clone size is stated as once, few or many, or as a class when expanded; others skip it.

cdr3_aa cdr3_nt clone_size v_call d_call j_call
CASSLTGTGLSLF TGTGCCAGCAGCTTAACCGGGACAGGATTATCTCTCTTT . TRBV11-1 TRBD1 TRBJ1-1
CASSPGQSRSPLHF TGTGCCAGCAGCCCGGGACAGTCCCGCTCACCCCTCCACTTT . TRBV3-1/TRBV3-2 TRBD1 TRBJ1-6
CASSLGPQGANSPLHF TGCGCCAGCAGCTTGGGCCCACAGGGGGCTAATTCACCCCTCCACTTT . TRBV5-1 TRBD1 TRBJ1-6
CASSRTSDNEQFF TGTGCCAGCAGCCGGACTAGCGATAATGAGCAGTTCTTC . TRBV7-8 TRBD2 TRBJ2-1
CTPGSGKNIQYF TGCACTCCCGGGTCGGGTAAAAACATTCAGTACTTC . TRBV29-1 . TRBJ2-4
CASSYTGVHEQYF TGTGCCAGCAGTTATACGGGGGTACACGAGCAGTACTTC . TRBV6-6 . TRBJ2-7
CASSRTSGGGREEQFF TGTGCCAGCAGCCGGACTAGCGGGGGAGGTCGGGAAGAGCAGTTCTTC few TRBV27 TRBD2 TRBJ2-1
CASSDQVPSGRAGELFF TGCGCCAGCAGTGACCAAGTTCCTAGCGGGAGGGCCGGGGAGCTGTTTTTT . TRBV10-1 TRBD2 TRBJ2-2
CASSPTGFANEKLFF TGTGCCAGCTCACCAACGGGATTCGCTAATGAAAAACTGTTTTTT . TRBV18 . TRBJ1-4
CASSFETGDYNEQFF TGCGCCAGCAGCTTCGAGACAGGGGACTACAATGAGCAGTTCTTC . TRBV5-1 TRBD1 TRBJ2-1